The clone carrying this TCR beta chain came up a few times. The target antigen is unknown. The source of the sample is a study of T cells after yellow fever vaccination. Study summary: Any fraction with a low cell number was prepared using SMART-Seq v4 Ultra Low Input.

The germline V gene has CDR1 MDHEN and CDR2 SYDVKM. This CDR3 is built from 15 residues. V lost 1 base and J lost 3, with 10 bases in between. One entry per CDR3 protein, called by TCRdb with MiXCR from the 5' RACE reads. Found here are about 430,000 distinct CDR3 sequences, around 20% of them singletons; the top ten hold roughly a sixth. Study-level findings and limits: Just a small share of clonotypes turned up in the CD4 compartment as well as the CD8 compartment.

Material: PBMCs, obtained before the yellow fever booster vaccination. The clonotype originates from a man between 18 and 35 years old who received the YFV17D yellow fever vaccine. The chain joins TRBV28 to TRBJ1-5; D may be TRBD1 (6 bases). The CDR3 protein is CASSLSGDPNQPQHF. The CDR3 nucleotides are TGTGCCAGCAGTTTATCAGGGGACCCCAATCAGCCCCAGCATTTT.